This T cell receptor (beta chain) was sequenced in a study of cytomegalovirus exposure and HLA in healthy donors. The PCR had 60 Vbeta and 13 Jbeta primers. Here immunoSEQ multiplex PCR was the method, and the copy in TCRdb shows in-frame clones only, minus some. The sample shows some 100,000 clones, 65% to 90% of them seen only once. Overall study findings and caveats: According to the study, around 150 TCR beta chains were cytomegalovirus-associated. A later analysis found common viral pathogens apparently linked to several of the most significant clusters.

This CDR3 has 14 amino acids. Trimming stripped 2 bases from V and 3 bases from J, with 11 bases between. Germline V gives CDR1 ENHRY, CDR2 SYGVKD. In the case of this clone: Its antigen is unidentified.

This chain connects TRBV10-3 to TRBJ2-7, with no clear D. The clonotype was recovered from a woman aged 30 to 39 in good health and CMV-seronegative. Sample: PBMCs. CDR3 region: CAISEERPDYEQYF. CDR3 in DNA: TGTGCCATCAGTGAGGAGAGGCCTGACTACGAGCAGTACTTC.